This T cell receptor beta chain is from a study of blood T cell repertoires in COVID-19. Study information: Samples representing acute and convalescent COVID-19 were sourced from the United States, Italy and Spain. PBMCs, B-cell-depleted T cells, or T cells provided the cDNA or gDNA that made up the material.

Repertoires were generated with immunoSEQ multiplex PCR, while TCRdb's copy carries only in-frame clones and drops some. The data contain nearly 300,000 clones, about 87% of them singletons. Losses at the gene ends were 5 bases for V and 3 bases for J; bases not matched to a gene: 5. CDR3 length equals 14 residues. Germline CDR1 and CDR2: MNHEY and SVGEGT. V usage is TRBV6-2 or TRBV6-3 and J usage is TRBJ2-7; TRBD1 aligns across 9 bases. The receptor comes from a woman aged 25 to 39 who had recovered from COVID-19. Sequenced input: peripheral blood. Here the CDR3 reads CASSHGQGSYEQYF. The CDR3 DNA reads TGTGCCAGCAGTCACGGACAGGGGAGCTACGAGCAGTACTTC.